These 24 T cell receptor beta chains share one sample of origin, sequenced in a study of shared clonotypes between healthy human individuals. The assay was immunoSEQ multiplex PCR, and TCRdb's table has in-frame clones only and misses some. The repertoire holds 2.5 million or so clones, with over 85% as singletons. Sequencing was carried out using naive CD4+ T cells sorted from blood. Subset given: CD45RA+ positively selected. The receptors stem from a young man in good health.

The chain is built from TRBV10-3 and TRBJ1-5; D perhaps matches TRBD1 (6 bases). The CDR3 is 13 amino acids. V was clipped by 6 bases and J by 4 bases, with 10 bases between them. The V gene's germline CDR1 is ENHRY and CDR2 SYGVKD. DNA for the CDR3: TGTGCCATCAGCCCGCAGGGGAATCAGCCCCAGCATTTT. This sequence encodes CAISPQGNQPQHF.

The V call is TRBV25-1, the J call TRBJ2-7; 10 bases agree with TRBD1. J was trimmed by 3 bases and V by 3 bases; bases with no gene match: 8. From germline, CDR1 is MGHDK and CDR2 SYGVNS. This CDR3 has 16 amino acids. The CDR3 reads CASSDLTGTGVYEQYF. The CDR3 DNA sequence: TGTGCCAGCAGTGACCTCACCGGGACAGGGGTCTACGAGCAGTACTTC.

The V call is TRBV4-1, the J call TRBJ1-4; perhaps TRBD1 as D (5 bases). This CDR3 is 15 amino acids long. Trimming took off 6 bases at V and 5 bases at J, with 16 bases between the two ends. Germline CDR1 is MGHRA and CDR2 is YSYEKL. Here the CDR3 reads CASSLLGATNEKLFF. DNA of the CDR3: TGCGCCAGCAGTCTCCTCGGGGCTACCAATGAAAAACTGTTTTTT.

This clone was picked up one time. The rearrangement uses TRBV25-1 and TRBJ1-3; 9 nucleotides agree with TRBD1. The CDR3 length is 15 residues. V lost 5 bases to trimming and J lost 4 bases; unmatched junction nucleotides: 6. Germline lookup yields CDR1 MGHDK and CDR2 SYGVNS. Written as DNA, the CDR3 is TGTGCCAGCAGTAACAGGGGGCTCTCCGGAAACACCATATATTTT. Its protein product is CASSNRGLSGNTIYF.

The rearrangement joins TRBV14 to TRBJ1-1, with D perhaps matching TRBD1 (5 bases). The CDR3 covers 15 residues. Germline V lookup: CDR1 SGHDN, CDR2 FVKESK. V was cut by 5 bases and J by 4 bases, with 17 bases left in between. CDR3 in amino acids: CASSDPARAVTEAFF. Here the CDR3 DNA reads TGTGCCAGCAGCGATCCGGCCAGGGCGGTCACTGAAGCTTTCTTT.

The rearrangement links TRBV7-9 to TRBJ2-7; D is unclear. Germline CDR1 is SEHNR and CDR2 is FQNEAQ (reference sequence). This CDR3 is 14 amino acids long. V was pared by 0 bases and J by 2 bases, with 8 bases between. The chain's CDR3 is CASSLAHSTYEQYF. The CDR3 DNA reads TGTGCCAGCAGCTTAGCGCACAGCACCTACGAGCAGTACTTC. Filled out from reference TRBV7-9 and TRBJ2-7, the complete variable domain reads DTGVSQNPRHKITKRGQNVTFRCDPISEHNRLYWYRQTLGQGPEFLTYFQNEAQLEKSRLLSDRFSAERPKGSFSTLEIQRTEQGDSAMYLCASSLAHSTYEQYFGPGTRLTVT.

The chain recombines TRBV4-3 with TRBJ2-3, with TRBD1 matching over 11 bases. V was pared by 4 bases and J by 4 bases, with 7 bases of the junction left unmatched. The CDR3 is 16 residues long. Germline V gives CDR1 LGHNA, CDR2 YSLEER. CDR3 residues: CASSPTGTGGSDTQYF. For the CDR3, the DNA is TGCGCCAGCAGCCCCACCGGGACAGGGGGATCAGATACGCAGTATTTT.

This chain links TRBV6-6 with TRBJ1-5; possible D gene TRBD1, 5 bases. Trimming cost V 5 bases and J 3 bases, with 17 bases left between them. CDR1 and CDR2 (germline): MNHNY, SVGAGI (reference sequence). The CDR3 is 16 amino acids. The CDR3 reads CASSPRQSMPNQPQHF. CDR3 nucleotides: TGTGCCAGCAGTCCACGACAGTCTATGCCCAATCAGCCCCAGCATTTT.

The chain joins TRBV7-8 to TRBJ1-1, with TRBD1 as a possible D gene (6 bases). Germline CDR1 reads SGHVS; CDR2 reads FQNEAQ. The ends were cut back, 2 bases at V and 0 bases at J, with 16 bases in the middle. The CDR3 is made up of 17 amino acids. CDR3 nucleotides: TGTGCCAGCAGCTTAAGGGGGGGGGCGCCTATGAACACTGAAGCTTTCTTT. It encodes CASSLRGGAPMNTEAFF.

Of note for this clone: Other DNA sequences of this sample code for an identical CDR3. This chain uses TRBV28 with TRBJ2-7; TRBD2 is a possible D gene (6 bases). Germline CDR1 is MDHEN and CDR2 is SYDVKM. Trimming took 8 bases from V and 4 from J, leaving 9 bases between them. The CDR3 extends over 11 amino acids. The CDR3 loop is CASGGLYEQYF. The CDR3 DNA sequence: TGTGCCAGCGGGGGACTGTACGAGCAGTACTTC.

This rearrangement joins TRBV5-4 to TRBJ2-5; possibly TRBD1 for D (6 bases). Trimming took off 4 bases at V and 1 base at J, with 17 bases between the two ends. CDR1 SGHNT and CDR2 YYREEE come from the germline V gene (reference sequence). The CDR3 sequence is 16 residues long. CDR3 nucleotides: TGTGCCAGCAGCGCGGGTCAGAGGGACACCCAAGAGACCCAGTACTTC. This translates into CASSAGQRDTQETQYF.

This chain joins TRBV13 and TRBJ2-2; no definite D call. V lost 4 bases, J lost 1 base, and 7 bases lay in between. The CDR3 is 14 amino acids. The germline V gene encodes CDR1 PRHDT and CDR2 FYEKMQ (reference sequence). CDR3 in DNA: TGTGCCAGCAGCTCGCCTGGGAACACCGGGGAGCTGTTTTTT. Its translation is CASSSPGNTGELFF. The full variable domain, its missing parts supplied by reference TRBV13 and TRBJ2-2, is AAGVIQSPRHLIKEKRETATLKCYPIPRHDTVYWYQQGPGQDPQFLISFYEKMQSDKGSIPDRFSAQQFSDYHSELNMSSLELGDSALYFCASSSPGNTGELFFGEGSRLTVL.

This chain joins TRBV19 and TRBJ2-1; D may be TRBD1 or TRBD2 (5 bases each). V dropped 9 bases and J dropped 12 bases, with 21 bases sitting between them. Germline assignment: CDR1 LNHDA and CDR2 SQIVND (reference sequence). This CDR3 contains 13 residues. CDR3 amino acids: CASSRPGALRQFF. CDR3 in DNA: TGTGCCAGCTCAAGACCCGGGGCCCTCCGGCAGTTCTTC.

The rearrangement links TRBV30 to TRBJ2-3; D is perhaps TRBD1 or TRBD2 (5 bases each). Germline-derived CDR1 and CDR2 are GTSNPN and SVGIG (reference sequence). Trimming took 1 base from V and 0 from J, leaving 17 bases between them. There are 17 residues in the CDR3. The DNA for the CDR3 is TGTGCCTGGAGTGCCTTTGGTTGGGACGCAAGCACAGATACGCAGTATTTT. Its translation is CAWSAFGWDASTDTQYF. Using reference TRBV30 and TRBJ2-3 for the parts outside the CDR3, the full variable domain is SQTIHQWPATLVQPVGSPLSLECTVEGTSNPNLYWYRQAAGRGLQLLFYSVGIGQISSEVPQNLSASRPQDRQFILSSKKLLLSDSGFYLCAWSAFGWDASTDTQYFGPGTRLTVL.

The chain combines TRBV28 with TRBJ2-7; 7 bases match TRBD2. In germline, CDR1 is MDHEN, CDR2 SYDVKM. Trimming cost V 3 bases and J 0 bases; bases outside gene matches: 2. CDR3 length: 14 amino acids. Here the CDR3 reads CASSLASGSYEQYF. As DNA, the CDR3 is TGTGCCAGCAGTTTGGCTAGCGGCTCCTACGAGCAGTACTTC.

V is TRBV19 and J is TRBJ1-6; D unresolved. Trimming took off 5 bases at V and 4 bases at J, with 15 bases between the two ends. The CDR3 runs 16 residues. Germline CDR1 reads LNHDA; CDR2 reads SQIVND (reference sequence). The CDR3 loop reads CASSPHAEQYNSPLHF. CDR3 in DNA: TGTGCCAGTAGTCCTCATGCGGAGCAGTATAATTCACCCCTCCACTTT.

CDR3 protein: CASSGVPLSSGYTF. CDR3 coding DNA: TGCGCCAGCAGCGGTGTGCCCCTGAGCTCTGGCTACACCTTC. The chain uses TRBV5-1 and TRBJ1-2; D not certain. Germline V lookup: CDR1 SGHRS, CDR2 YFSETQ. CDR3 length equals 14 residues. The germline V and J ends were trimmed by 4 bases and 7 bases, with 17 bases remaining between them.

CDR3 in DNA: TGCGCCAGCAGCCAAGATGGGACGGGAGTTTGTTTCTTC. Amino acid sequence: CASSQDGTGVCFF. The chain has TRBV4-3 and TRBJ2-1; TRBD2 is a possible D gene (6 bases). Germline CDR1 LGHNA, CDR2 YSLEER. CDR3 length: 13 amino acids. V was pared by 0 bases and J by 16 bases, with 16 bases between.

In its sample, this clone was seen a few times. The chain links TRBV2 to TRBJ1-2; perhaps TRBD1 as D (5 bases). V was clipped by 5 bases and J by 1 base, with 8 bases between them. The CDR3 consists of 13 residues. Germline V gene sequence: CDR1 SNHLY, CDR2 FYNNEI. Written as DNA, the CDR3 is TGTGCCAGCAGTTGGGGGGGTAACTATGGCTACACCTTC. It specifies CASSWGGNYGYTF.

The chain couples TRBV18 to TRBJ2-7; D gene ambiguous. This CDR3 has 12 amino acids. Between the trimmed V and J ends, which lost 3 bases and 5 bases, there was a span of 8 bases. Germline V gene sequence: CDR1 KGHSH, CDR2 LQKENI. CDR3 bases: TGTGCCAGCTCACCTCGGAGCGACGAGCAGTACTTC. It is translated as CASSPRSDEQYF. Together with reference TRBV18 and TRBJ2-7, the CDR3 gives the full variable domain: NAGVMQNPRHLVRRRGQEARLRCSPMKGHSHVYWYRQLPEEGLKFMVYLQKENIIDESGMPKERFSAEFPKEGPSILRIQQVVRGDSAAYFCASSPRSDEQYFGPGTRLTVT.

The genes are TRBV27 and TRBJ1-4; 7 bases line up with TRBD1. The junction had 6 bases not matched to a gene; V was cut back by 1 base and J by 4 bases. CDR1 MNHEY and CDR2 SMNVEV come from the germline V gene (reference sequence). CDR3 size: 16 residues. CDR3 DNA sequence: TGTGCCAGCAGTTTATACAGGGGACTGGGTAATGAAAAACTGTTTTTT. This gives the protein CASSLYRGLGNEKLFF. Variable domain in full (rest from reference TRBV27 and TRBJ1-4): EAQVTQNPRYLITVTGKKLTVTCSQNMNHEYMSWYRQDPGLGLRQIYYSMNVEVTDKGDVPEGYKVSRKEKRNFPLILESPSPNQTSLYFCASSLYRGLGNEKLFFGSGTQLSVL.

The chain uses TRBV2 and TRBJ1-1; weak D call: TRBD1 (5 bases). The CDR3 consists of 14 residues. CDR1 and CDR2 from the germline V gene are SNHLY and FYNNEI. V lost 2 bases, J lost 6 bases, and 13 bases lay in between. CDR3 amino acids: CASSERGAGPEAFF. Written as DNA, the CDR3 is TGTGCCAGCAGTGAAAGGGGCGCCGGCCCTGAAGCTTTCTTT.

The V gene is TRBV30, the J gene TRBJ2-4; 8 bases match TRBD1. Germline CDR1 reads GTSNPN; CDR2 reads SVGIG (reference sequence). This CDR3 contains 16 residues. Losses at the gene ends were 3 bases for V and 0 bases for J; bases not matched to a gene: 7. The CDR3 nucleotides read TGTGCCTGGAGAGGAGGACAGGGACTAGCCAAAAACATTCAGTACTTC. It is translated as CAWRGGQGLAKNIQYF.

This rearrangement joins TRBV12-5 to TRBJ2-2; no definite D call. V lost 1 base and J lost 7, with 7 bases in between. The CDR3 sequence is 13 residues long. Germline CDR1 LGHNT, CDR2 FRNRAP. The CDR3 protein is CASGLDSSGELFF. In DNA, the CDR3 is TGTGCTAGTGGTTTGGACTCGAGCGGGGAGCTGTTTTTT.